Below are 10 T cell receptor beta chains sequenced from a single sample in a study of cytomegalovirus exposure and HLA in healthy donors. Use of 60 Vbeta and 13 Jbeta primers characterized the PCR. The data were produced by immunoSEQ multiplex PCR, yet TCRdb's version contains in-frame clones alone and is incomplete. The sample yields about 150,000 clones, 72% seen once. Source material: PBMCs. These receptors originate from a man between 45 and 60 years old in good health and CMV-seropositive.

This clone came up a few times. The chain joins TRBV15 to TRBJ1-6, with a weak D call TRBD1 (6 bases). Germline V gene sequence: CDR1 LNHNV, CDR2 YYDKDF (reference sequence). Deletions cut 5 bases from V and 7 bases from J, with 12 bases between. CDR3 length: 14 amino acids. CDR3 sequence: CATSEDRENSPLHF. The CDR3 DNA reads TGTGCCACCAGCGAGGACAGAGAGAATTCACCCCTCCACTTT.

The genes are TRBV19 and TRBJ1-1; 8 bases align to TRBD1. This CDR3 is 15 amino acids long. Trimming removed 6 bases from V and 1 base from J; junction bases left unmatched: 7. The germline CDR1 and CDR2 sequences are LNHDA and SQIVND (reference sequence). The CDR3: CASRRTGTGNTEAFF. The CDR3 DNA follows: TGTGCCAGTAGACGAACCGGGACAGGGAACACTGAAGCTTTCTTT.

DNA of the CDR3: TGTGCCAGCAGCCAAGACGGACAGGGGGGAGCTGGAAACACCATATATTTT. Translated: CASSQDGQGGAGNTIYF. The J gene is TRBJ1-3, the V gene TRBV4-2; TRBD1 matches 10 bases. V lost 0 bases and J lost 2; bases outside the gene matches: 4. In germline, CDR1 is LGHNA, CDR2 YNFKEQ. CDR3 length: 17 amino acids.

The chain couples TRBV9 to TRBJ2-5; the D gene is possibly TRBD2 (6 bases). Germline loops: CDR1 SGDLS, CDR2 YYNGEE. The V end was cut by 3 bases, the J end by 3 bases, with 15 bases between. There are 15 residues in the CDR3. The CDR3 DNA sequence: TGTGCCAGCAGCGCTAGGGACTCCAGGAAAGAGACCCAGTACTTC. As protein: CASSARDSRKETQYF.

This clone was detected only once. This rearrangement joins TRBV5-1 to TRBJ1-6; D is uncertain. With 4 bases removed from V and 10 bases from J, the gap between germline ends came to 21 bases. From germline, CDR1 is SGHRS and CDR2 YFSETQ. The CDR3 totals 16 residues. CDR3 in amino acids: CASSREEGSEGSPLHF. CDR3 sequence (DNA): TGCGCCAGCAGCCGAGAGGAGGGTTCGGAGGGATCACCCCTCCACTTT.

There are a few counts of this clone. The rearrangement links TRBV5-5 to TRBJ2-7; 8 bases are a match to TRBD1. Losses at the gene ends were 1 base for V and 5 bases for J; bases not matched to a gene: 5. Per germline, CDR1 SGHKS and CDR2 YYEKEE (reference sequence). CDR3 length equals 14 residues. The CDR3 protein is CASSLKDREHEQYF. The CDR3 DNA is TGTGCCAGCAGCTTGAAGGACAGGGAACACGAGCAGTACTTC.

The chain links TRBV7-2 to TRBJ2-5; D is uncertain. This CDR3 has 14 residues. Looked up from germline, CDR1 is SGHTA and CDR2 is FQGNSA. Trimming removed 5 bases at V and 5 bases at J, with 15 bases between. The CDR3 here is CASSPRIALETQYF. The CDR3 DNA reads as TGTGCCAGCAGCCCCCGGATAGCCCTTGAGACCCAGTACTTC.

The chain recombines TRBV29-1 with TRBJ1-1; TRBD1 matches 8 bases. Germline V gene sequence: CDR1 SQVTM, CDR2 ANQGSEA. The CDR3 runs to 12 residues. The ends lost 7 bases at V and 2 bases at J; junction bases unmatched: 3. The CDR3 DNA is TGCAGCGGGGACAGGACCAACACTGAAGCTTTCTTT. This sequence encodes CSGDRTNTEAFF.

V and J are TRBV4-1 and TRBJ1-4, with 9 bases lining up with TRBD1. This CDR3 has 16 residues. Germline loops: CDR1 MGHRA, CDR2 YSYEKL. V lost 4 bases and J lost 0; bases outside the gene matches: 3. This CDR3 reads CASSRDRDPTNEKLFF. CDR3 bases: TGCGCCAGCAGCCGGGACAGGGACCCAACTAATGAAAAACTGTTTTTT.

This chain links TRBV29-1 with TRBJ2-1; 9 positions agree with TRBD2. The CDR3 runs to 15 residues. V dropped 3 bases and J dropped 2; count of bases not matched to a gene: 5. From germline, CDR1 is SQVTM and CDR2 ANQGSEA. CDR3 region: CSVDFSGSPYNEQFF. The CDR3 DNA follows: TGCAGCGTTGACTTTAGCGGGAGTCCCTACAATGAGCAGTTCTTC.